This T cell receptor (beta chain) is from a study of OX40 agonist ivuxolimab in advanced cancers. At the level of the study: Partial responses were seen in three patients, one with hepatocellular carcinoma and two with cutaneous melanoma.

The repertoire was sequenced with immunoSEQ multiplex PCR; TCRdb's copy has only in-frame clones and lacks some. The sample lists tens of thousands of clones, about four fifths seen once, with about 2% in the top ten. The CDR3 consists of 12 residues. CDR1 is ENHRY, CDR2 SYGVKD, per germline. On this clone itself: One junction end disagrees with the germline gene, perhaps due to a read error.

The sample was CD4+ or CD8+ T cells sorted from blood, taken in a trial of the OX40 agonist ivuxolimab. The TCR originated in an adult with an advanced solid tumor such as melanoma, head and neck, liver or kidney cancer. The J gene is TRBJ2-7, the V gene TRBV10-3; D may be TRBD1 (6 bases). The CDR3 here is CAISESRQAISF. The CDR3 DNA sequence: TGTGCCATCAGTGAGTCGAGACAGGCGATAAGTTTC.